The 23 T cell receptor beta chains in this list originate from one sample, sequenced in a study of OX40 agonist ivuxolimab in advanced cancers. This table comes from immunoSEQ multiplex PCR, and its TCRdb copy is limited to in-frame clones, with some not included. Of 35,000 or so clones in the sample, under 90% were seen once. Here the sequenced sample was CD4+ or CD8+ T cells sorted from blood, taken in a trial of the OX40 agonist ivuxolimab. These receptors were obtained from an adult with an advanced solid tumor such as melanoma, head and neck, liver or kidney cancer.

The rearrangement joins TRBV6-1 to TRBJ2-7; 7 bases are a match to TRBD2. With 6 bases clipped from V and 3 bases from J, the junction kept 11 bases outside the gene matches. Germline CDR1 reads MNHNS; CDR2 reads SASEGT. The CDR3 covers 15 residues. This chain's CDR3 is CASRHGLGPNYEQYF. The CDR3 DNA follows: TGTGCCAGCAGACACGGACTAGGACCTAACTACGAGCAGTACTTC.

V is TRBV6-5 and J is TRBJ1-4; no firm D call. This CDR3 spans 11 amino acids. V was shortened by 2 bases and J by 14 bases, with 9 bases between the two germline ends. Germline V lookup: CDR1 MNHEY, CDR2 SVGAGI. CDR3 loop: CASSYGVNLFF. The DNA for the CDR3 is TGTGCCAGCAGTTACGGAGTCAATCTGTTTTTT.

On this clone: Germline and junction disagree at one end, which may indicate a read error. V usage is TRBV7-7 and J usage is TRBJ2-1, with D possibly TRBD1 on 5 matching bases. CDR3 length: 14 amino acids. Germline assignment: CDR1 SSHAT and CDR2 FNYEAQ (reference sequence). The CDR3 DNA reads as TGTGCTAGCAGCCCAACCAGGGCCCACAATGAGCAGTTCTTC. The encoded protein is CASSPTRAHNEQFF.

This rearrangement joins TRBV5-5 to TRBJ2-2, with D possibly being TRBD1 (5 bases). The CDR3 totals 16 residues. The germline V gene has CDR1 SGHKS and CDR2 YYEKEE (reference sequence). V lost 1 base and J lost 0, with 10 bases in between. CDR3 sequence: CASSLWGAPNTGELFF. CDR3 bases: TGTGCCAGCAGCTTGTGGGGCGCACCGAACACCGGGGAGCTGTTTTTT.

The chain has TRBV28 and TRBJ2-7; D uncertain. The V gene's germline CDR1 is MDHEN and CDR2 SYDVKM. V lost 5 bases, J lost 0 bases, and 14 bases lay in between. This CDR3 is 15 amino acids long. The CDR3 region has the DNA TGTGCCAGCAGTCCTCATCCTACGAGCTCCTACGAGCAGTACTTC. Its translation: CASSPHPTSSYEQYF.

The CDR3 protein is CASSGAYEQYF. In nucleotides, the CDR3 is TGTGCCAGCAGCGGCGCCTACGAGCAGTACTTC. The V gene is TRBV11-2, the J gene TRBJ2-7; D not resolved. Trimming took off 5 bases at V and 2 bases at J, with 4 bases between the two ends. The CDR3 is made up of 11 amino acids. Looked up from germline, CDR1 is SGHAT and CDR2 is FQNNGV.

This chain uses TRBV5-1 with TRBJ2-3, with D tentatively TRBD1 or TRBD2 (6 bases each). Germline V lookup: CDR1 SGHRS, CDR2 YFSETQ. CDR3 length equals 15 residues. Trimming removed 4 bases from V and 2 bases from J, with 14 bases in between. The CDR3 spells CASSTRGTSTDTQYF. CDR3 DNA: TGCGCCAGCAGCACTCGGGGGACATCCACAGATACGCAGTATTTT.

The gene calls are TRBV10-3 and TRBJ2-3; TRBD2 aligns across 8 bases. Germline-derived CDR1 and CDR2 are ENHRY and SYGVKD. The CDR3 runs 14 residues. V trimming: 11 bases; J trimming: 4 bases; junction bases outside the gene matches: 11. The CDR3 region has the DNA TGTGCCGTCGTGAGCGGGAGCTCGGCAGATACGCAGTATTTT. Protein sequence: CAVVSGSSADTQYF.

The count of this clone is one. This chain joins TRBV2 and TRBJ2-7; 7 nucleotides agree with TRBD2. V lost 10 bases to trimming and J lost 1 base; unmatched junction nucleotides: 10. The CDR3 runs 14 residues. Germline V gives CDR1 SNHLY, CDR2 FYNNEI. The CDR3 bases are TGTGCCATCGTGAGCGGGGAAAGATCCTACGAGCAGTACTTC. This codes for CAIVSGERSYEQYF.

The J gene is TRBJ2-7, the V gene TRBV15; D not resolved. The CDR3 is made up of 15 amino acids. V was trimmed by 5 bases and J by 2 bases, leaving 16 bases between them. CDR1 is LNHNV and CDR2 is YYDKDF in the germline V gene (reference sequence). The CDR3 spells CATSSSPGLTYEQYF. CDR3 DNA sequence: TGTGCCACCAGCTCCTCGCCGGGTTTGACCTACGAGCAGTACTTC.

V and J are TRBV9 and TRBJ2-3; tentatively, D is TRBD2 (5 bases). The CDR3 sequence is 15 residues long. The V end was cut by 2 bases, the J end by 1 base, with 11 bases between. Per germline, CDR1 SGDLS and CDR2 YYNGEE. DNA of the CDR3: TGTGCCAGCAGCGTCCGGGAAAGAGGCACAGATACGCAGTATTTT. It is translated as CASSVRERGTDTQYF. The full variable domain, with the rest looked up from reference TRBV9 and TRBJ2-3, is DSGVTQTPKHLITATGQRVTLRCSPRSGDLSVYWYQQSLDQGLQFLIQYYNGEERAKGNILERFSAQQFPDLHSELNLSSLELGDSALYFCASSVRERGTDTQYFGPGTRLTVL.

This chain connects TRBV27 to TRBJ1-2; perhaps TRBD1 as D (5 bases). Germline loops: CDR1 MNHEY, CDR2 SMNVEV (reference sequence). Trimming took off 3 bases at V and 6 bases at J, with 14 bases between the two ends. The CDR3 is 14 residues long. CDR3 in amino acids: CASSFKPRVHGYTF. DNA of the CDR3: TGTGCCAGCAGTTTTAAGCCCAGGGTACATGGCTACACCTTC.

The gene calls are TRBV30 and TRBJ2-1; D call uncertain. Germline CDR1 is GTSNPN and CDR2 is SVGIG (reference sequence). The CDR3 consists of 13 residues. The germline V and J ends were trimmed by 0 bases and 13 bases, with 16 bases remaining between them. CDR3 residues: CAWSVIFTDPQFF. CDR3 DNA: TGTGCCTGGAGTGTAATTTTCACTGACCCCCAGTTCTTC. Using reference TRBV30 and TRBJ2-1 for the parts outside the CDR3, the full variable domain is SQTIHQWPATLVQPVGSPLSLECTVEGTSNPNLYWYRQAAGRGLQLLFYSVGIGQISSEVPQNLSASRPQDRQFILSSKKLLLSDSGFYLCAWSVIFTDPQFFGPGTRLTVL.

The chain links TRBV6-5 to TRBJ2-7; possibly TRBD1 or TRBD2 for D (6 bases each). V lost 7 bases and J 2 bases, leaving 12 bases between the germline ends. This CDR3 contains 13 residues. Germline lookup yields CDR1 MNHEY and CDR2 SVGAGI. CDR3 DNA: TGTGCCAGCACCACCGGGGGCCCCTACGAGCAGTACTTC. Its protein product is CASTTGGPYEQYF.

The J gene is TRBJ2-7, the V gene TRBV27, with D possibly TRBD2 on 7 matching bases. Germline V gene lookup returns CDR1 MNHEY and CDR2 SMNVEV (reference sequence). The CDR3 spans 15 residues. The ends were cut back, 4 bases at V and 2 bases at J, with 15 bases in the middle. CDR3 protein: CASSSLGGPPYEQYF. In nucleotides, the CDR3 is TGTGCCAGCAGTTCCCTCGGGGGGCCTCCCTACGAGCAGTACTTC.

CDR3 nucleotide sequence: TGTGCCAGCAGCTTCGGAGCGGGGGGTTACAATGAGCAGTTCTTC. This encodes CASSFGAGGYNEQFF. The chain carries TRBV7-3 and TRBJ2-1, with TRBD2 identical over 9 bases. Unmatched junction bases numbered 4, after V lost 3 bases and J lost 4 bases. This CDR3 comprises 15 residues. Germline CDR1 and CDR2: SGHTA and FQGTGA.

This clone was counted between two and nine times. The chain combines TRBV13 with TRBJ2-1; 12 bases line up with TRBD2. Trimming at V came to 3 bases and at J to 5 bases, leaving 5 bases not matched to a gene. The CDR3 length is 16 residues. Per germline, CDR1 PRHDT and CDR2 FYEKMQ (reference sequence). CDR3 in DNA: TGTGCCAGCAGCTTTCGGACTAGCGGGAAAGACAATGAGCAGTTCTTC. Protein sequence: CASSFRTSGKDNEQFF.

J is TRBJ2-5 and V is TRBV28; D is unresolved. This CDR3 is built from 14 residues. Germline V gene data show CDR1 as MDHEN and CDR2 as SYDVKM. The ends were cut back, 2 bases at V and 5 bases at J, with 12 bases in the middle. This CDR3 reads CASSLSSIFETQYF. In DNA form, the CDR3 reads TGTGCCAGCAGTTTAAGTTCAATATTCGAGACCCAGTACTTC.

This chain links TRBV27 with TRBJ2-7, with 12 bases lining up with TRBD2. The V and J ends lost 5 bases and 4 bases, in that order; junction bases with no gene match: 6. The CDR3 extends over 15 amino acids. CDR1 is MNHEY and CDR2 is SMNVEV in the germline V gene (reference sequence). The chain's CDR3 is CASSPTSGGTYEQYF. CDR3 bases: TGTGCCAGCAGTCCAACTAGCGGGGGGACTTACGAGCAGTACTTC.

This clone has only one observation. The rearrangement links TRBV13 to TRBJ2-4; 9 bases fit TRBD1. CDR3 length equals 17 residues. Germline V gene lookup returns CDR1 PRHDT and CDR2 FYEKMQ (reference sequence). Trimming at V came to 4 bases and at J to 0 bases, leaving 7 bases not matched to a gene. The CDR3 spells CASSSLGQGRAKNIQYF. As DNA, the CDR3 is TGTGCCAGCAGCTCCCTGGGACAGGGAAGAGCCAAAAACATTCAGTACTTC. Based on the CDR3 plus reference TRBV13 and TRBJ2-4, the full variable domain is AAGVIQSPRHLIKEKRETATLKCYPIPRHDTVYWYQQGPGQDPQFLISFYEKMQSDKGSIPDRFSAQQFSDYHSELNMSSLELGDSALYFCASSSLGQGRAKNIQYFGAGTRLSVL.

The V gene is TRBV10-1, the J gene TRBJ1-2; weak D call: TRBD1 (6 bases). The germline V gene encodes CDR1 WNHNN and CDR2 SYGVQD (reference sequence). The ends were cut back, 0 bases at V and 0 bases at J, with 11 bases in the middle. The CDR3 totals 16 residues. CDR3 sequence: CASSESTGQSNYGYTF. The CDR3 nucleotides read TGCGCCAGCAGTGAGTCGACCGGACAGTCTAACTATGGCTACACCTTC.

The V call is TRBV5-6, the J call TRBJ1-1, with no clear D. The V and J ends lost 4 bases and 0 bases respectively, with 1 base between them. Germline CDR1 reads SGHDT; CDR2 reads YYEEEE. The CDR3 is 11 amino acids. The CDR3 reads CASSVNTEAFF. Here the CDR3 DNA reads TGTGCCAGCAGCGTGAACACTGAAGCTTTCTTT.

The rearrangement joins TRBV6-6 to TRBJ2-7; 8 positions match TRBD1. There are 14 residues in the CDR3. Per the germline V gene, CDR1 is MNHNY and CDR2 is SVGAGI (reference sequence). V trimming: 6 bases; J trimming: 3 bases; junction bases outside the gene matches: 7. The CDR3 sequence is CASSRGQALYEQYF. The CDR3 coding sequence is TGTGCCAGCAGCCGGGGACAGGCCCTCTACGAGCAGTACTTC.